This TCR beta chain was captured in a study of regulatory T cells in long-lasting Graves disease. Overall study context: Less than 3 months of antithyroid drugs had been taken by newly diagnosed Graves' patients. The study, taken as a whole, reports: Peripheral blood was the sole material, not thyroid tissue. Segments TRBV28, TRBJ1-2 and TRBJ2-5 showed preferential usage in persistent disease.

This clonotype has a count of ten or more. Its antigen is not identified. CDR1 and CDR2 (germline): DFQATT, SNEGSKA (reference sequence). Trimming cost V 2 bases and J 7 bases, with 17 bases left between them. This CDR3 spans 14 amino acids. To make TCR beta libraries, researchers used iRepertoire HTBI primers and Arm-PCR of CDR3 regions. TCRdb itself ran the multiplex PCR reads through MiXCR, one entry per CDR3 protein. Among 350,000 to 400,000 distinct CDR3 sequences listed, around 15% were seen once. Time point indicated: newly diagnosed GD, antithyroid drugs for less than 3 months. Making the TCR library involved RNA that had been extracted from PBMCs.

The rearrangement links TRBV20-1 to TRBJ1-2; no reliable D call. The clonotype comes from a female donor with Graves disease. This specimen consisted of peripheral blood mononuclear cells (PBMCs), obtained at new diagnosis, from a patient treated with antithyroid drugs. CDR3 nucleotides: TGCAGTGCTAGACACCCGCATACCCAAACTGGCTACACCTTC. Translating it yields CSARHPHTQTGYTF.